This TCR beta chain was found in a study of blood T cell repertoires in COVID-19. Study-level information: The origin of the acute and convalescent COVID-19 samples was the United States, Italy and Spain. The analysed material was cDNA or gDNA that came from T cells, B-cell-depleted T cells, or PBMCs.

The assay was immunoSEQ multiplex PCR, and TCRdb's table has in-frame clones only and misses some. The data hold approximately 400,000 clones, with over 65% observed a single time. The CDR3 is 14 residues long. With 8 bases removed from V and 2 bases from J, the gap between germline ends came to 10 bases. From germline, CDR1 is MNHEY and CDR2 SVGAGI. This sequence was found in a human donor with acute or convalescent COVID-19. The donor label of this sample is uncertain. The chain joins TRBV6-5 to TRBJ2-6; the D gene is possibly TRBD2 (6 bases). The sequencing sample was made of peripheral blood. The CDR3 sequence: CASSPGAGANVLTF. The CDR3 nucleotides read TGTGCCAGCTCCCCGGGGGCTGGGGCCAACGTCCTGACTTTC.